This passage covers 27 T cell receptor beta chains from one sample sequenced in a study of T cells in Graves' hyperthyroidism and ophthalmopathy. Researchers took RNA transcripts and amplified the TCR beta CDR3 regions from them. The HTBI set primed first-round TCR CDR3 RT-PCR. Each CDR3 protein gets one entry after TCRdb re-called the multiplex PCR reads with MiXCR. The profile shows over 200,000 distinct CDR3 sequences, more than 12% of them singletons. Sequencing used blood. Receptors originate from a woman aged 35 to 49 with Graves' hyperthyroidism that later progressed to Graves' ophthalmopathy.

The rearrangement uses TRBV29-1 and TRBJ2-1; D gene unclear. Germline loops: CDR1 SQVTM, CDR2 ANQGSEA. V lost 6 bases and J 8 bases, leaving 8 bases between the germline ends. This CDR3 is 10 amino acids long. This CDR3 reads CSVVIYEQFF. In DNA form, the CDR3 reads TGCAGCGTCGTTATTTATGAGCAGTTCTTC.

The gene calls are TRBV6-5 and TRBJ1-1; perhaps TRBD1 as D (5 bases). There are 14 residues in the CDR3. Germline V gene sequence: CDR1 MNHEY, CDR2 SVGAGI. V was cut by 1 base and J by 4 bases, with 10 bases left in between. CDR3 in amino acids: CASSYFAGGTEAFF. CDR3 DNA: TGTGCCAGCAGTTACTTTGCGGGGGGCACTGAAGCTTTCTTT.

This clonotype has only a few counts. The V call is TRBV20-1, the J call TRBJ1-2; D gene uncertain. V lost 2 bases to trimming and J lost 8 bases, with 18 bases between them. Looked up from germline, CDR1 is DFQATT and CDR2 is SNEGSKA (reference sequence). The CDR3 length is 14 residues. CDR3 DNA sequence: TGCAGTGCTAGATCCTTTGGGGTTCTGGGCGGCTACACCTTC. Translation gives CSARSFGVLGGYTF.

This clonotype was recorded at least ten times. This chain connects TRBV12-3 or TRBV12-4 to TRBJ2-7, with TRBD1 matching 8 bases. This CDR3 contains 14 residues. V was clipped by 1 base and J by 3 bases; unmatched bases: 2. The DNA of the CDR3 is TGTGCCAGCAGTTTAGGGACAGGGATCTACGAGCAGTACTTC. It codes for CASSLGTGIYEQYF.

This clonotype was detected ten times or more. The DNA of the CDR3 is TGTGCCAGCAGTGAAGCGAACAGGGTCCAAGAGACCCAGTACTTC. Translated, it gives CASSEANRVQETQYF. The rearrangement links TRBV2 to TRBJ2-5; TRBD1 is a possible D gene (6 bases). The germline CDR1 and CDR2 sequences are SNHLY and FYNNEI. The CDR3 loop spans 15 amino acids. Trimming pared 0 bases from V and 1 base from J, leaving 9 bases between.

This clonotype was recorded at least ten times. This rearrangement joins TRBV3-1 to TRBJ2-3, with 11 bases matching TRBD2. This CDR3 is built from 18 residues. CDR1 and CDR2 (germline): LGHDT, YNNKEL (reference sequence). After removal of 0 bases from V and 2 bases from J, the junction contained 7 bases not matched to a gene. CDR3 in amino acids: CASSQDRLAGGFTDTQYF. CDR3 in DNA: TGTGCCAGCAGCCAAGATCGGCTAGCGGGAGGTTTCACAGATACGCAGTATTTT.

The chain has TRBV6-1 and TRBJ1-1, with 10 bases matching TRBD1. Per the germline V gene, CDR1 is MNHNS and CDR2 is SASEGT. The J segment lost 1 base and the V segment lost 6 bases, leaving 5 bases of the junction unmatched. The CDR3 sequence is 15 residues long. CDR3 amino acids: CASSRQGAPNTEAFF. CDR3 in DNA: TGTGCCAGCAGCCGACAGGGGGCACCGAACACTGAAGCTTTCTTT.

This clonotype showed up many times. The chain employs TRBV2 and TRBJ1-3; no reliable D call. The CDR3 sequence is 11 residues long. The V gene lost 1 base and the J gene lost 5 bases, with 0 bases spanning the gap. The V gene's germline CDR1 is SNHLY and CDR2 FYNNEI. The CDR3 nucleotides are TGTGCCAGCAGTGAAGGAAACACCATATATTTT. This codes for CASSEGNTIYF.

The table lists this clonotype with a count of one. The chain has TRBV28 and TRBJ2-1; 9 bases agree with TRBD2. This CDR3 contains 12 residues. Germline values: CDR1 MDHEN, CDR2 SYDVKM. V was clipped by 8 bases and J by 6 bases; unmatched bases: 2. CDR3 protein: CASAGGFNEQFF. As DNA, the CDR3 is TGTGCCAGCGCGGGGGGGTTCAATGAGCAGTTCTTC.

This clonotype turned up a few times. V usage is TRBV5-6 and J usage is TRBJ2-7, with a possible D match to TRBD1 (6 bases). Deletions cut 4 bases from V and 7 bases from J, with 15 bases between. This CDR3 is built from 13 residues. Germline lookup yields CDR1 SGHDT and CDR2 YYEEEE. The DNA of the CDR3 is TGTGCCAGCAGCCGTGGACAGCCTTGGGAGCAGTACTTC. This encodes CASSRGQPWEQYF.

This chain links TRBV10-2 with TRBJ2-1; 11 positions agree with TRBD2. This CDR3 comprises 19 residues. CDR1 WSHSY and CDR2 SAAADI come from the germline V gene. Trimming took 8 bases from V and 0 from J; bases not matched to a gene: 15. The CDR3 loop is CASLLRTSGLLSSYNEQFF. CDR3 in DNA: TGCGCCAGCCTACTACGGACTAGCGGGCTATTGTCCTCCTACAATGAGCAGTTCTTC.

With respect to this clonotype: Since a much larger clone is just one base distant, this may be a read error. The CDR3 nucleotides read TGCGCCAGCAGCTTGAGGTCTAGCGGGAGCTCCTGCGAGCAGTACTTC. Residues: CASSLRSSGSSCEQYF. The V and J genes are TRBV5-5 and TRBJ2-7, with 10 nucleotides matching TRBD2. This CDR3 is 16 amino acids long. Germline assignment: CDR1 SGHKS and CDR2 YYEKEE (reference sequence).

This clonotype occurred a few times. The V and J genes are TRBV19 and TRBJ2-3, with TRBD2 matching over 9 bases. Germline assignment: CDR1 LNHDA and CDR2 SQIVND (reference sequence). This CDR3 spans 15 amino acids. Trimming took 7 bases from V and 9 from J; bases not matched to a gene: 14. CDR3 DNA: TGTGCCAGTAATAGCGCGGGAGGGCTCGTCGAGACGCAGTATTTT. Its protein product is CASNSAGGLVETQYF.

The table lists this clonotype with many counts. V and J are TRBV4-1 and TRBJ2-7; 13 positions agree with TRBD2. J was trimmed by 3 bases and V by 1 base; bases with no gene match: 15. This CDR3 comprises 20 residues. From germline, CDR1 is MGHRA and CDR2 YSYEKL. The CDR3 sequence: CASSQVFVAEGLAGIYEQYF. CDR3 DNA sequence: TGCGCCAGCAGCCAAGTTTTCGTCGCTGAGGGACTAGCGGGAATCTACGAGCAGTACTTC.

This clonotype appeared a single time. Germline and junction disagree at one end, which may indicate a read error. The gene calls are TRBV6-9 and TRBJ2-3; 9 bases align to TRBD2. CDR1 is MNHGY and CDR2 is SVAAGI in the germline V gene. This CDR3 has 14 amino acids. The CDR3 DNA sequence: TGTGTCAGCAGATTAGCGGGGGACACAGATACGCAGTATTTT. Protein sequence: CVSRLAGDTDTQYF.

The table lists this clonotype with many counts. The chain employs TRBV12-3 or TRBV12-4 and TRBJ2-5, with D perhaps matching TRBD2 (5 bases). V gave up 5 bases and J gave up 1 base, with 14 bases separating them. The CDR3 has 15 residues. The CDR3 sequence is CASSPRGSLQETQYF. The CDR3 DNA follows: TGTGCCAGCAGTCCCAGAGGGTCCCTCCAAGAGACCCAGTACTTC.

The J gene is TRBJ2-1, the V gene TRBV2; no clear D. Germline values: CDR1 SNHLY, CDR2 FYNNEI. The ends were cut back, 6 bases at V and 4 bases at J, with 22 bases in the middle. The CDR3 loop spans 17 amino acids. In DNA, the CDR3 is TGTGCCAGCAGCCCGTGGGGTGGGCAGGTACCTTACAATGAGCAGTTCTTC. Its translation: CASSPWGGQVPYNEQFF. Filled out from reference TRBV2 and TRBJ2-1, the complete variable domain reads EPEVTQTPSHQVTQMGQEVILRCVPISNHLYFYWYRQILGQKVEFLVSFYNNEISEKSEIFDDQFSVERPDGSNFTLKIRSTKLEDSAMYFCASSPWGGQVPYNEQFFGPGTRLTVL.

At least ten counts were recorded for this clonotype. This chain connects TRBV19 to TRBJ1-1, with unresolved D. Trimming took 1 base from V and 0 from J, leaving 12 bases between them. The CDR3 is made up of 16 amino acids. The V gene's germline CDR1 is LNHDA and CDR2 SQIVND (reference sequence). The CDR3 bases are TGTGCCAGTAGTATAGCCGACGGGAAAATGAACACTGAAGCTTTCTTT. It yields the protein CASSIADGKMNTEAFF.

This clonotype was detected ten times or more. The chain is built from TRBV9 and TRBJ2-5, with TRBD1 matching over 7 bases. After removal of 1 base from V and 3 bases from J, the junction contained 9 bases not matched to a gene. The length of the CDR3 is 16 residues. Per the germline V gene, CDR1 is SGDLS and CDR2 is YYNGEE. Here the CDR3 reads CASSVRKTGRKETQYF. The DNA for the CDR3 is TGTGCCAGCAGCGTAAGGAAGACAGGGAGAAAAGAGACCCAGTACTTC.

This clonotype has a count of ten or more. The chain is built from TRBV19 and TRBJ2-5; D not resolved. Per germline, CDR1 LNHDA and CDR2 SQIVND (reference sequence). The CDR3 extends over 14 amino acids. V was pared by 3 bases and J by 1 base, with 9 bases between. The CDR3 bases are TGTGCCAGTAGTATTTACGGGTCCCAAGAGACCCAGTACTTC. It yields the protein CASSIYGSQETQYF.

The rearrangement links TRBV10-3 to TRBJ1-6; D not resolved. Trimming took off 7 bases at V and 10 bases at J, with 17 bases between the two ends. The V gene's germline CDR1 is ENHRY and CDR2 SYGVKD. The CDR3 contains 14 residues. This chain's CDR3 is CAITTNPGSSPLHF. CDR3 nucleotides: TGTGCCATCACTACTAACCCGGGATCCTCACCCCTCCACTTT.

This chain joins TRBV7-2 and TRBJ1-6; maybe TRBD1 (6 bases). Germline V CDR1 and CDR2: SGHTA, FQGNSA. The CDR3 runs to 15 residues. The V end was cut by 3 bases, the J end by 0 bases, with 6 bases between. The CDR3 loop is CASSLDSSYNSPLHF. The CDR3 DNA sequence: TGTGCCAGCAGCTTGGACAGCTCCTATAATTCACCCCTCCACTTT. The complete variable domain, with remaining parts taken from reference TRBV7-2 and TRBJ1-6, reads GAGVSQSPSNKVTEKGKDVELRCDPISGHTALYWYRQSLGQGLEFLIYFQGNSAPDKSGLPSDRFSAERTGGSVSTLTIQRTQQEDSAVYLCASSLDSSYNSPLHFGNGTRLTVT.

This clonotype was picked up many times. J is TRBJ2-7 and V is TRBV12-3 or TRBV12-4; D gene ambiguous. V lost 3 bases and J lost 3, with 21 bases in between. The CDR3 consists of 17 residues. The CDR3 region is CASSLRRRQRTHYEQYF. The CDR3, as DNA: TGTGCCAGCAGTTTGAGGCGTCGTCAGCGAACCCACTACGAGCAGTACTTC.

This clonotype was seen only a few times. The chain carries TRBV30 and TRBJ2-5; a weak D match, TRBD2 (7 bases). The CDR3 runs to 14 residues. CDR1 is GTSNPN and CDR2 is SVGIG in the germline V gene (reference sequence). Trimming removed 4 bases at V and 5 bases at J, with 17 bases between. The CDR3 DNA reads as TGTGCCTGGAAAGGGGGAGGGCCCTCGGAGACCCAGTACTTC. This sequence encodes CAWKGGGPSETQYF.

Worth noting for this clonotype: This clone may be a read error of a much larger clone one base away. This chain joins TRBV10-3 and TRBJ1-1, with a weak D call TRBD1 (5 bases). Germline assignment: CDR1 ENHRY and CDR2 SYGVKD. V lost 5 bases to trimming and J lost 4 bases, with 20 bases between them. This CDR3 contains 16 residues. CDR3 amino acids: CAISYSSGTRVTEAFF. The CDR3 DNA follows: TGTGCCATCAGTTACTCGTCAGGGACCCGAGTCACTGAAGCTTTCTTT.

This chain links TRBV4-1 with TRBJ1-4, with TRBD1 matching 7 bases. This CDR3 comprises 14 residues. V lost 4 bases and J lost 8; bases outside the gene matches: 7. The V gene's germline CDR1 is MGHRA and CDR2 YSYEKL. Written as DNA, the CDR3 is TGCGCCAGCAGCCCAGGGGGGCCGGGAGAAAAACTGTTTTTT. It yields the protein CASSPGGPGEKLFF.

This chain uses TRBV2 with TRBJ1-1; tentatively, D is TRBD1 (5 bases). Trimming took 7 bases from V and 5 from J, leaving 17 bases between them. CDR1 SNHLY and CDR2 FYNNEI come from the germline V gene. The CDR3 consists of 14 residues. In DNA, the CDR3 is TGTGCCAGCAAAAGGGTGAAGGGGCCGACTGAAGCTTTCTTT. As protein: CASKRVKGPTEAFF.